The 30 T cell receptor beta chains in this list originate from one sample, sequenced in a study of T-cell reconstitution after alpha-beta-depleted transplantation in children. Preparing the TCRbeta library involved the use of unique molecular identifiers. TCRdb analysed the PCR reads with MiXCR anew, one entry per CDR3 protein. The sample carries 70,000 to 95,000 distinct CDR3 sequences, 18% recorded once. The sequenced sample was PBMCs, mostly from graft donor cells, obtained 360 days after TCRalphabeta/CD19-depleted stem cell transplant. Receptors originate from a male patient aged 2 to 9 who had a stem cell transplant for acute lymphoblastic leukemia, so the T cells may come from the graft donor.

In this sample, this clonotype turned up many times. CDR3 in amino acids: CSVEDLGGYEQYF. Here the CDR3 DNA reads TGCAGCGTTGAAGATCTTGGAGGCTACGAGCAGTACTTC. The chain joins TRBV29-1 to TRBJ2-7; maybe TRBD2 (5 bases). V was trimmed by 0 bases and J by 3 bases, leaving 9 bases between them. The CDR3 has 13 amino acids. Germline V gene sequence: CDR1 SQVTM, CDR2 ANQGSEA.

The chain couples TRBV30 to TRBJ2-3; 12 nucleotides align to TRBD2. Trimming took 6 bases from V and 1 from J; bases not matched to a gene: 2. In germline, CDR1 is GTSNPN, CDR2 SVGIG (reference sequence). The CDR3 loop spans 14 amino acids. The CDR3 region has the DNA TGTGCCTGCAGACTAGCGGGAGGCACAGATACGCAGTATTTT. Translation: CACRLAGGTDTQYF.

This clonotype was picked up a small number of times. The rearrangement links TRBV19 to TRBJ1-1; TRBD1 is a possible D gene (5 bases). Deletions cut 5 bases from V and 6 bases from J, with 19 bases between. This CDR3 has 15 amino acids. Germline V lookup: CDR1 LNHDA, CDR2 SQIVND (reference sequence). The chain's CDR3 is CASSPYSGFGAEAFF. In DNA, the CDR3 is TGTGCCAGTAGTCCTTACTCAGGGTTCGGCGCTGAAGCTTTCTTT.

This clonotype occurred a few times. This rearrangement joins TRBV6-1 to TRBJ2-3, with 15 bases fitting TRBD2. The CDR3 sequence is 17 residues long. Germline values: CDR1 MNHNS, CDR2 SASEGT. Losses at the gene ends were 6 bases for V and 4 bases for J; bases not matched to a gene: 8. The CDR3 DNA reads TGTGCCAGCAGCCACTGGACTAGCGGGAGGGTACCAGATACGCAGTATTTT. This encodes CASSHWTSGRVPDTQYF.

This clonotype has ten or more counts. The chain links TRBV5-6 to TRBJ2-3, with D uncertain. Deletions cut 2 bases from V and 2 bases from J, with 12 bases between. This CDR3 has 15 residues. Germline loops: CDR1 SGHDT, CDR2 YYEEEE. The CDR3 sequence is CASSFGRRLTDTQYF. CDR3 sequence (DNA): TGTGCCAGCAGCTTCGGTCGGCGGCTCACAGATACGCAGTATTTT.

The CDR3 DNA reads as TGTGCCAGCAGCAGCGGACACGTTTCCTACGAGCAGTACTTC. Amino acids: CASSSGHVSYEQYF. This chain uses TRBV21-1 with TRBJ2-7; TRBD1 reflects the table's D call only, with no check against the DNA. TRBV21-1 is recorded as a pseudogene. The CDR3 covers 14 residues.

This clonotype was detected many times. The genes are TRBV6-2 or TRBV6-3 and TRBJ2-1; D perhaps matches TRBD2 (6 bases). Germline CDR1 is MNHEY and CDR2 is SVGEGT. V was shortened by 5 bases and J by 12 bases, with 11 bases between the two germline ends. CDR3 length: 11 amino acids. CDR3 amino acids: CASSRLDTQFF. The CDR3 bases are TGTGCCAGCAGTCGACTAGACACGCAGTTCTTC.

The gene calls are TRBV6-6 and TRBJ1-2; D is perhaps TRBD1 (5 bases). V was shortened by 8 bases and J by 6 bases, with 13 bases between the two germline ends. This CDR3 is built from 12 residues. Germline V gives CDR1 MNHNY, CDR2 SVGAGI (reference sequence). DNA of the CDR3: TGTGCCAGCTTAGGGGCTATGAATGGCTACACCTTC. Protein: CASLGAMNGYTF.

This clonotype was counted ten times or more. V and J are TRBV9 and TRBJ1-1; D gene unclear. V dropped 3 bases and J dropped 1 base, with 4 bases sitting between them. The CDR3 consists of 12 residues. CDR1 is SGDLS and CDR2 is YYNGEE in the germline V gene. DNA of the CDR3: TGTGCCAGCAGCGGTCGGAACACTGAAGCTTTCTTT. It encodes CASSGRNTEAFF.

The DNA of the CDR3 is TGTGCCAGCAGTTTTGGAAAGTCCGCGCGGGAGGGCCATGAGCAGTTCTTC. Amino acids: CASSFGKSAREGHEQFF. This chain links TRBV12-3 or TRBV12-4 with TRBJ2-1, with 9 bases matching TRBD2. This CDR3 comprises 17 residues. Losses at the gene ends were 3 bases for V and 8 bases for J; bases not matched to a gene: 14.

This sequence joins TRBV4-3 and TRBJ1-4; D possibly corresponds to TRBD1 (5 bases). Trimming removed 4 bases from V and 5 bases from J, with 11 bases in between. The germline gives CDR1 LGHNA, CDR2 YSLEER. The CDR3 is 14 amino acids. The CDR3 sequence is CASSRNQGNEKLFF. The CDR3 DNA reads TGCGCCAGCAGCCGAAATCAGGGAAATGAAAAACTGTTTTTT.

This clonotype was counted a few times. The chain couples TRBV4-1 to TRBJ2-7, with 7 bases fitting TRBD1. After removal of 0 bases from V and 6 bases from J, the junction contained 5 bases not matched to a gene. Per the germline V gene, CDR1 is MGHRA and CDR2 is YSYEKL. The length of the CDR3 is 14 residues. The CDR3 spells CASSQDLNRGEQYF. The DNA for the CDR3 is TGCGCCAGCAGCCAAGACCTAAACAGGGGCGAGCAGTACTTC.

This clonotype was detected a few times. V and J are TRBV6-5 and TRBJ2-7; the match to TRBD1 covers 7 bases. V shed 2 bases and J 2 bases; nucleotides not matched to a gene: 9. Looked up from germline, CDR1 is MNHEY and CDR2 is SVGAGI. The CDR3 is 16 residues long. CDR3 sequence reads: CASSYPQTGTAYEQYF. The CDR3 DNA sequence: TGTGCCAGCAGTTACCCCCAGACAGGGACCGCCTACGAGCAGTACTTC.

The rearrangement joins TRBV12-3 or TRBV12-4 to TRBJ2-6; D is unresolved. V lost 3 bases, J lost 2 bases, and 5 bases lay in between. CDR3 length: 14 amino acids. The CDR3 loop is CASSFFAGANVLTF. Written as DNA, the CDR3 is TGTGCCAGCAGTTTCTTTGCTGGGGCCAACGTCCTGACTTTC.

V usage is TRBV12-3 or TRBV12-4 and J usage is TRBJ2-6; TRBD1 aligns across 11 bases. V shed 6 bases, J shed 1 base, and the junction held 5 bases outside the gene matches. The CDR3 consists of 17 residues. CDR3 DNA sequence: TGTGCCAGCAGAACCGGGACAGGGGGATCTGGGGCCAACGTCCTGACTTTC. Translating it yields CASRTGTGGSGANVLTF.

The gene calls are TRBV10-3 and TRBJ1-6; D perhaps matches TRBD1 (5 bases). The CDR3 is made up of 12 amino acids. Germline CDR1 reads ENHRY; CDR2 reads SYGVKD. The CDR3: CATRGVNSPLHF. The CDR3 region has the DNA TGTGCTACACGGGGGGTTAATTCACCCCTCCACTTT.

This clonotype was recorded a few times. CDR3 region: CASTGGKKETQYF. The CDR3 coding sequence is TGTGCCAGCACCGGGGGCAAGAAAGAGACCCAGTACTTC. The V and J genes are TRBV6-1 and TRBJ2-5, with D possibly called TRBD1 or TRBD2 (6 bases each). Per the germline V gene, CDR1 is MNHNS and CDR2 is SASEGT. Trimming took off 7 bases at V and 3 bases at J, with 12 bases between the two ends. This CDR3 contains 13 residues.

In DNA form, the CDR3 reads TGCGCCAGCAGCTTGGTTGGGGGCTACAATGAGCAGTTCTTC. Encoded protein: CASSLVGGYNEQFF. The V and J genes are TRBV5-1 and TRBJ2-1; either TRBD1 or TRBD2 may fit D (5 bases each). Germline loops: CDR1 SGHRS, CDR2 YFSETQ. This CDR3 has 14 amino acids. Trimming pared 0 bases from V and 3 bases from J, leaving 7 bases between.

This clonotype was found a few times. J is TRBJ2-1 and V is TRBV7-9; 8 positions agree with TRBD2. Germline CDR1 reads SEHNR; CDR2 reads FQNEAQ (reference sequence). CDR3 length equals 15 residues. V was clipped by 8 bases and J by 10 bases; unmatched bases: 16. The CDR3 is CASANAGAGGGEQFF. As DNA, the CDR3 is TGTGCCAGCGCCAACGCGGGGGCGGGAGGAGGCGAGCAGTTCTTC. The full variable domain, in which reference TRBV7-9 and TRBJ2-1 provide the parts outside the CDR3, is DTGVSQNPRHKITKRGQNVTFRCDPISEHNRLYWYRQTLGQGPEFLTYFQNEAQLEKSRLLSDRFSAERPKGSFSTLEIQRTEQGDSAMYLCASANAGAGGGEQFFGPGTRLTVL.

This clonotype was picked up many times. J is TRBJ2-1 and V is TRBV20-1; 13 nucleotides match TRBD2. The length of the CDR3 is 14 residues. The V gene's germline CDR1 is DFQATT and CDR2 SNEGSKA (reference sequence). J lost 8 bases, V lost 7 bases, and 8 bases had no gene match. The CDR3 here is CSGLLAGGPYEQFF. CDR3 DNA sequence: TGCAGTGGCCTACTAGCGGGAGGGCCATATGAGCAGTTCTTC.

The V call is TRBV7-8, the J call TRBJ2-3; D tentatively reads TRBD1 or TRBD2 (5 bases each). Germline loops: CDR1 SGHVS, CDR2 FQNEAQ. The CDR3 runs to 13 residues. V was shortened by 5 bases and J by 4 bases, with 10 bases between the two germline ends. The CDR3 loop is CASSHVGPDTQYF. The DNA of the CDR3 is TGTGCCAGCAGCCACGTGGGACCAGATACGCAGTATTTT. The full variable domain, rest sourced from reference TRBV7-8 and TRBJ2-3, is GAGVSQSPRYKVAKRGQDVALRCDPISGHVSLFWYQQALGQGPEFLTYFQNEAQLDKSGLPSDRFFAERPEGSVSTLKIQRTQQEDSAVYLCASSHVGPDTQYFGPGTRLTVL.

The V and J genes are TRBV5-1 and TRBJ2-1; 8 bases match TRBD2. J was trimmed by 7 bases and V by 0 bases; bases with no gene match: 6. The CDR3 consists of 15 residues. Germline-derived CDR1 and CDR2 are SGHRS and YFSETQ. CDR3 protein: CASSLASGRGNEQFF. For the CDR3, the DNA is TGCGCCAGCAGCTTGGCCAGCGGGAGAGGAAATGAGCAGTTCTTC.

The chain combines TRBV4-1 with TRBJ2-5; 8 bases fit TRBD1. V dropped 3 bases and J dropped 5; count of bases not matched to a gene: 5. The CDR3 extends over 14 amino acids. The germline V gene encodes CDR1 MGHRA and CDR2 YSYEKL. In DNA form, the CDR3 reads TGCGCCAGCAGCCAGTCGGACAGGGCGGAGACCCAGTACTTC. Translating gives CASSQSDRAETQYF.

This clonotype was recorded many times. The chain combines TRBV5-6 with TRBJ2-3; D is possibly TRBD2 (6 bases). V shed 3 bases and J shed 0 bases, with 14 bases lying between them. Germline lookup yields CDR1 SGHDT and CDR2 YYEEEE. The CDR3 sequence is 16 residues long. The CDR3 nucleotides are TGTGCCAGCAGCTATCCTTGGCGGGGAAGCACAGATACGCAGTATTTT. The encoded protein is CASSYPWRGSTDTQYF. The full variable domain, rest sourced from reference TRBV5-6 and TRBJ2-3, is DAGVTQSPTHLIKTRGQQVTLRCSPKSGHDTVSWYQQALGQGPQFIFQYYEEEERQRGNFPDRFSGHQFPNYSSELNVNALLLGDSALYLCASSYPWRGSTDTQYFGPGTRLTVL.

This clonotype occurred a few times. The chain couples TRBV5-1 to TRBJ2-7; D gene uncertain. The germline CDR1 and CDR2 sequences are SGHRS and YFSETQ. The CDR3 sequence is 13 residues long. V was clipped by 2 bases and J by 0 bases, with 6 bases between them. The CDR3: CASSLTVSYEQYF. DNA for the CDR3: TGCGCCAGCAGCTTAACCGTCTCCTACGAGCAGTACTTC.

V is TRBV5-6 and J is TRBJ2-3; possibly TRBD1 or TRBD2 for D (5 bases each). Per germline, CDR1 SGHDT and CDR2 YYEEEE. The germline V and J ends were trimmed by 4 bases and 0 bases, with 18 bases remaining between them. The length of the CDR3 is 17 residues. CDR3 protein: CASSQPPGTVSTDTQYF. In DNA, the CDR3 is TGTGCCAGCAGCCAACCCCCCGGGACCGTTAGCACAGATACGCAGTATTTT.

The rearrangement uses TRBV12-3 or TRBV12-4 and TRBJ2-2; no clear D gene. With 3 bases removed from V and 5 bases from J, the gap between germline ends came to 7 bases. The CDR3 covers 13 residues. DNA for the CDR3: TGTGCCAGCAGTTTTACCGTAACCGGGGAGCTGTTTTTT. This gives the protein CASSFTVTGELFF.

The rearrangement uses TRBV19 and TRBJ2-1; D is uncertain. The V end lost 3 bases, the J end lost 5 bases, and 5 bases lay between the germline ends. CDR3 length: 12 amino acids. The germline gives CDR1 LNHDA, CDR2 SQIVND (reference sequence). The CDR3, as DNA: TGTGCCAGTAGTATCGTTCACAATGAGCAGTTCTTC. Its translation: CASSIVHNEQFF.

The chain uses TRBV5-1 and TRBJ2-7; tentatively, D is TRBD1 (6 bases). Trimming pared 1 base from V and 4 bases from J, leaving 9 bases between. Germline V gene sequence: CDR1 SGHRS, CDR2 YFSETQ. This CDR3 region has 13 residues. The CDR3 region is CASSLTGWYEQYF. The CDR3 nucleotides are TGCGCCAGCAGCTTGACAGGGTGGTACGAGCAGTACTTC.

V is TRBV20-1 and J is TRBJ2-1, with 13 bases matching TRBD2. The germline gives CDR1 DFQATT, CDR2 SNEGSKA (reference sequence). Germline trimming cut 1 base from V and 0 bases from J; bases unmatched to any gene: 12. The CDR3 length is 20 residues. CDR3 in amino acids: CSARVRTGTSGTLSYNEQFF. The CDR3 coding sequence is TGCAGTGCTAGAGTTAGGACCGGGACTAGCGGGACCCTCTCCTACAATGAGCAGTTCTTC.